These T cell receptor beta chains were read from a single sample in a study of shared clonotypes between healthy human individuals. Clones were read by immunoSEQ multiplex PCR, and TCRdb kept only the in-frame ones, dropping some. The sample yields roughly 2,000,000 clones, approximately 95% seen once. The sequenced sample was naive CD8+ T cells sorted from blood. The receptor source for this set is a man aged 18 to 35 in good health. Each CDR3 is given with its conserved first and last residue. The order of the fields is J gene, clone size, V gene, D gene, CDR3 protein, CDR3 DNA. The D gene is left open where the match is weak. Clone size is not always given. Where it is, it says once, few, many or a class for expanded clones.

TRBJ1-6	NA	TRBV19	NA	CASSMRGRGSPLHF	TGTGCCAGTAGTATGAGGGGACGAGGATCACCCCTCCACTTT
TRBJ1-5	few	TRBV7-9	NA	CASSSDREENQPQHF	TGTGCCAGCAGTTCCGACAGAGAGGAGAATCAGCCCCAGCATTTT
TRBJ2-5	NA	TRBV4-1	NA	CASSERGAETQYF	TGCGCCAGCAGCGAGAGGGGCGCGGAGACCCAGTACTTC
TRBJ2-1	once	TRBV27	NA	CASSLLARGAVNEQFF	TGTGCCAGCAGTTTATTGGCCAGGGGCGCGGTTAATGAGCAGTTCTTC
TRBJ1-2	NA	TRBV9	NA	CASSARTGEDYGYTF	TGTGCCAGCAGCGCCCGCACGGGGGAAGACTATGGCTACACCTTC
TRBJ1-1	NA	TRBV5-6	NA	CASSDGTLEAFF	TGTGCCAGCAGCGATGGGACACTCGAAGCTTTCTTT
TRBJ1-2	NA	TRBV4-1	TRBD1	CASSHPTADRGPYNYGYTF	TGCGCCAGCAGCCACCCCACCGCGGACAGGGGCCCCTATAACTATGGCTACACCTTC
TRBJ1-1	NA	TRBV29-1	TRBD1	CSVDTDREPEAFF	TGCAGCGTTGACACCGACAGGGAGCCTGAAGCTTTCTTT
TRBJ1-2	NA	TRBV6-6	NA	CASSYSSGYTF	TGTGCCAGCAGTTACTCGTCGGGCTACACCTTC
TRBJ2-1	once	TRBV7-9	NA	CASEGDSYNEQFF	TGTGCCAGTGAAGGTGACTCCTACAATGAGCAGTTCTTC
TRBJ1-2	NA	TRBV11-2	TRBD1	CASSLDPDRGQPPNYGYTF	TGTGCCAGCAGCTTAGATCCTGACAGGGGGCAACCCCCTAACTATGGCTACACCTTC
TRBJ1-1	NA	TRBV7-6	NA	CASSLADRNTEAFF	TGTGCCAGCAGCTTAGCAGACAGGAACACTGAAGCTTTCTTT
TRBJ1-2	few	TRBV27	NA	CASSLSRMGNYGYTF	TGTGCCAGCAGTTTATCGAGAATGGGGAACTATGGCTACACCTTC
TRBJ2-2	NA	TRBV2	TRBD2	CASSGLAGGLGELFF	TGTGCCAGCAGCGGACTAGCGGGAGGGCTCGGGGAGCTGTTTTTT
TRBJ2-7	NA	TRBV9	TRBD1	CASSEWDSSYEQYF	TGTGCCAGCAGCGAGTGGGACAGCTCCTACGAGCAGTACTTC
TRBJ2-7	once	TRBV27	NA	CASSLSSGLYEQYF	TGTGCCAGCAGTTTATCGTCAGGGCTCTACGAGCAGTACTTC
TRBJ2-5	NA	TRBV5-5	NA	CASSIGWTEETQYF	TGTGCCAGCAGCATCGGCTGGACAGAAGAGACCCAGTACTTC
TRBJ1-4	NA	TRBV2	NA	CASSEALRGASEKLFF	TGTGCCAGCAGTGAAGCGCTTCGGGGGGCGAGTGAAAAACTGTTTTTT
TRBJ2-7	NA	TRBV11-2	NA	CASSLDPGAGEQYF	TGTGCCAGCAGCTTAGATCCCGGGGCGGGAGAGCAGTACTTC
TRBJ1-6	NA	TRBV27	TRBD1	CASSSQGVRPLHF	TGTGCCAGCAGTAGCCAGGGGGTTAGACCCCTCCACTTT
TRBJ2-7	NA	TRBV7-2	TRBD2	CASSSLEAGGEQYF	TGTGCCAGCAGCTCCCTCGAGGCGGGAGGCGAGCAGTACTTC
TRBJ1-2	NA	TRBV6-6	TRBD1	CASGDRGNYGYTF	TGTGCCAGCGGAGACAGGGGGAACTATGGCTACACCTTC
TRBJ1-2	NA	TRBV4-3	NA	CASSEDRANYGYTF	TGCGCCAGCAGCGAAGACAGAGCTAACTATGGCTACACCTTC
TRBJ1-2	NA	TRBV5-4	NA	CASSLALGDGYTF	TGTGCCAGCAGCTTGGCGTTGGGGGATGGCTACACCTTC